The rows below give T cell receptor beta chains drawn from one sample of a study of CD8+ T cells in alopecia areata. This table comes from immunoSEQ multiplex PCR, and its TCRdb copy is limited to in-frame clones, with some not included. The sample holds approximately 100,000 clones, 40% to 55% seen once. Sequencing was carried out using CD4+ T cells sorted from blood. The receptors here all came from a human donor with alopecia areata. CDR3s include the opening cysteine and the closing phenylalanine or tryptophan. The D gene is left open where the match is weak. Not all rows give a size; the values are once, few, many and, for expanded clones, a class.

d_call j_call clone_size v_call cdr3_nt cdr3_aa
TRBD2 TRBJ2-1 - TRBV5-1 TGCGCCAGCAGCTTGGGGAGCGGGAGGTACAATGAGCAGTTCTTC CASSLGSGRYNEQFF
- TRBJ1-1 few TRBV29-1 TGCAGCGTTGAGAGACAGGTCCCCCCTGAAGCTTTCTTT CSVERQVPPEAFF
TRBD2 TRBJ2-1 - TRBV29-1 TGCAGCGACTACACTAGCGGGAGTCAGTTCTTC CSDYTSGSQFF
- TRBJ1-4 - TRBV29-1 TGCAGCGTAAGACTCCGGAGTGAAAAACTGTTTTTT CSVRLRSEKLFF
- TRBJ2-3 - TRBV12-5 TGTGCTAGTGGGCACCCGGGTCCTCTCGCAGATACGCAGTATTTT CASGHPGPLADTQYF
TRBD2 TRBJ2-5 - TRBV29-1 TGCAGCGTTGGGCTAGCGGGAGGGTCGGAGACCCAGTACTTC CSVGLAGGSETQYF
- TRBJ2-2 - TRBV20-1 TGCAGTGCTTCATTCACCGGGGAGCTGTTTTTT CSASFTGELFF
- TRBJ1-1 - TRBV29-1 TGCAGCGCCACGGGGCAGGAGAACACTGAAGCTTTCTTT CSATGQENTEAFF
TRBD1 TRBJ2-7 - TRBV2 TGTGCCAGCACTCCGGGGGACAGGTACGAGCAGTACTTC CASTPGDRYEQYF
TRBD2 TRBJ2-7 few TRBV7-9 TGTGCCAGCAGCTTAGGGAGCGGGAGGGCCTACGAGCAGTACTTC CASSLGSGRAYEQYF
- TRBJ2-5 few TRBV7-2 TGTGCCAGCAGCAGGTACCAAGAGACCCAGTACTTC CASSRYQETQYF
- TRBJ2-7 - TRBV4-1 TGCGCCAGCAGCCAAGAGGAAGGCTACGAGCAGTACTTC CASSQEEGYEQYF
TRBD2 TRBJ2-1 - TRBV9 TGTGCCAGCAGTGCGGGAGAGTCTGGGAATGAGCAGTTCTTC CASSAGESGNEQFF
- TRBJ2-1 - TRBV20-1 TGCAGTGCTGGCGGGAACAATGAGCAGTTCTTC CSAGGNNEQFF
- TRBJ2-2 - TRBV29-1 TGCAGCGTCGCCGCTCAGAACACCGGGGAGCTGTTTTTT CSVAAQNTGELFF
TRBD2 TRBJ2-1 few TRBV11-2 TGTGCCAGCAGCCCCCTAGCGGGTGTTTCCTACAATGAGCAGTTCTTC CASSPLAGVSYNEQFF
- TRBJ2-7 - TRBV6-5 TGTGCCAGCAGTTACGGGGTCGGGCGGAGCTCCTACGAGCAGTACTTC CASSYGVGRSSYEQYF
TRBD2 TRBJ2-1 - TRBV30 TGTGCCTGGAGTACCGGGACTAGCTACTCGGATGAGCAGTTCTTC CAWSTGTSYSDEQFF
TRBD2 TRBJ2-7 - TRBV30 TGTGCCTGGCAATACGGGGGGAGCTCCTACGAGCAGTACTTC CAWQYGGSSYEQYF
- TRBJ2-3 - TRBV4-1 TGCGCCAGCAGCCAACCTAAGACGGGGTGGACGCAGTATTTT CASSQPKTGWTQYF
- TRBJ2-2 - TRBV14 TGTGCCAGCAGCCATGGGAGAGCCGGGGAGCTGTTTTTT CASSHGRAGELFF
TRBD1 TRBJ2-7 - TRBV6-5 TGTGCCAGCAGTTCGACCGGGACAGTTTACGAGCAGTACTTC CASSSTGTVYEQYF
- TRBJ2-3 few TRBV29-1 TGCAGCGTAGCGGTGGGGAGCAGCACAGATACGCAGTATTTT CSVAVGSSTDTQYF
- TRBJ2-7 few TRBV23-1 TGCGCCCCATCGCCTCGTACCTACGAGCAGTACTTC CAPSPRTYEQYF
- TRBJ2-7 - TRBV5-1 TGCGCCAGCAGCTTAGGGGGACAATTATCCTACGAGCAGTACTTC CASSLGGQLSYEQYF
- TRBJ2-7 - TRBV15 TGTGCCACCAGCAGAGATTTCGCGCTAGCCTACGAGCAGTACTTC CATSRDFALAYEQYF
TRBD2 TRBJ2-1 few TRBV28 TGTGCCAGCAGTTTCCGGACTAGCAGATACAATGAGCAGTTCTTC CASSFRTSRYNEQFF
- TRBJ2-4 - TRBV7-2 TGTGCCAGCAGCTCTTCCCCCAGGGGCAAAAACATTCAGTACTTC CASSSSPRGKNIQYF
- TRBJ2-7 - TRBV4-1 TGCGCCAGCAGCCAGGAAGACAGAGCCTACGAGCAGTACTTC CASSQEDRAYEQYF
- TRBJ2-3 - TRBV28 TGTGCCAGCAGTTTGGGACTGTACACAGATACGCAGTATTTT CASSLGLYTDTQYF
- TRBJ2-4 - TRBV30 TGTGCCTGGGGAAAACAGGAATCAGCCAAAAACATTCAGTACTTC CAWGKQESAKNIQYF
TRBD2 TRBJ2-1 - TRBV30 TGTGCCTGGAGTGTACTGCTAGCGGGAGGTCCGAATGAGCAGTTCTTC CAWSVLLAGGPNEQFF
- TRBJ2-1 - TRBV30 TGTGCCTGGAACAGGGAGTACAATGAGCAGTTCTTC CAWNREYNEQFF
- TRBJ2-1 - TRBV6-5 TGTGCCAGCAGTTACAGACTAGAAGAGCCTCAGTTCTTC CASSYRLEEPQFF
- TRBJ1-1 - TRBV6-5 TGTGCCAGCAGTTATGGAGGGGGGCGAAGGACTGAAGCTTTCTTT CASSYGGGRRTEAFF
- TRBJ2-3 - TRBV5-4 TGTGCCAGCAGCTTGACCCCTCCCGAAGCGCAGTATTTT CASSLTPPEAQYF
- TRBJ2-1 few TRBV28 TGTGCCAGCAGTTGGAGGCGGGGGCGCAATGAGCAGTTCTTC CASSWRRGRNEQFF
- TRBJ2-7 - TRBV14 TGTGCCAGCAGCTCACTAGATGGCTACGAGCAGTACTTC CASSSLDGYEQYF